These T cell receptor beta chains were read from a single sample in a study of blood T cell repertoires in COVID-19. Some clones are missing from TCRdb's copy, which holds only in-frame ones; the method was immunoSEQ multiplex PCR. Among about 320,000 clones listed, about 85% were seen once. The material sequenced was PBMCs or T cells enriched from blood (not recorded which). These receptor sequences come from a woman aged 25 to 45 who had been exposed to COVID-19. The CDR3 runs from the conserved cysteine through the conserved F or W. Fields, in order: V gene, clone size, D gene, J gene, CDR3 protein, CDR3 DNA. The D gene is left open where the match is weak. Clone size is not always given. Where it is, it says once, few, many or a class for expanded clones.

>TRBV2|once|TRBD2|TRBJ2-5
CASEGTSGTETQYF
TGTGCCAGCGAAGGGACTAGCGGGACAGAGACCCAGTACTTC
>TRBV19|-|-|TRBJ1-2
CASTLRNTPWSGYTF
TGTGCCAGTACCCTTCGGAACACCCCTTGGAGTGGCTACACCTTC
>TRBV6-5|-|-|TRBJ1-5
CASSYSPGINQPQHF
TGTGCCAGCAGTTACTCGCCCGGGATTAATCAGCCCCAGCATTTT
>TRBV27|-|-|TRBJ2-7
CASSPHRGGEQYF
TGTGCCAGCAGTCCTCACAGGGGGGGAGAGCAGTACTTC
>TRBV9|-|TRBD1|TRBJ1-5
CASSESTGRNQPQHF
TGTGCCAGCAGCGAATCGACAGGGCGAAATCAGCCCCAGCATTTT
>TRBV3-1/TRBV3-2|-|-|TRBJ2-3
CASSQAKGAPTDTQYF
TGTGCCAGCAGCCAAGCAAAAGGGGCCCCCACAGATACGCAGTATTTT
>TRBV27|-|TRBD1|TRBJ2-6
CASRPGTGITNVLTF
TGTGCCAGCAGGCCCGGGACAGGGATTACCAACGTCCTGACTTTC
>TRBV10-3|once|-|TRBJ1-3
CAISEPSNTIYF
TGTGCCATCAGTGAGCCCTCAAACACCATATATTTT
>TRBV24-1|-|TRBD1|TRBJ2-1
CATSDPTGTGSYNEQFF
TGTGCCACCAGTGACCCTACCGGGACAGGGTCCTACAATGAGCAGTTCTTC
>TRBV7-2|-|-|TRBJ1-6
CASSLVVQGNSPLHF
TGTGCCAGCAGCTTAGTAGTACAGGGCAATTCACCCCTCCACTTT
>TRBV4-3|-|TRBD2|TRBJ2-1
CASSSPSGLAGGASYEQFF
TGCGCCAGCAGCTCCCCCTCGGGACTAGCGGGGGGGGCGAGTTATGAGCAGTTCTTC
>TRBV7-7|-|TRBD2|TRBJ2-3
CASSLDGRAGDTQYF
TGTGCTAGCAGCTTAGACGGGAGGGCCGGAGATACGCAGTATTTT
>TRBV12-5|few|-|TRBJ1-1
CASAPNRDTEAFF
TGTGCTAGTGCCCCGAACAGGGACACTGAAGCTTTCTTT
>TRBV19|-|-|TRBJ1-2
CASSFGVDYGYTF
TGTGCCAGTAGTTTCGGGGTTGACTATGGCTACACCTTC
>TRBV27|-|TRBD2|TRBJ2-7
CASSPTSGTTYYEQYF
TGTGCCAGCAGTCCCACTAGCGGGACGACCTACTACGAGCAGTACTTC
>TRBV19|-|-|TRBJ2-1
CASSTSRGVNYNEQFF
TGTGCCAGTAGCACCTCCAGGGGGGTCAACTACAATGAGCAGTTCTTC
>TRBV2|-|-|TRBJ1-2
CASSSGGGDYGYTF
TGTGCCAGCAGCTCTGGGGGGGGAGACTATGGCTACACCTTC
>TRBV15|-|-|TRBJ1-3
CATSRVFGPRGNTIYF
TGTGCCACCAGCAGAGTGTTTGGCCCTAGGGGAAACACCATATATTTT
>TRBV4-1|-|TRBD1|TRBJ1-2
CASSQTYGQGGYGYTF
TGCGCCAGCAGCCAAACATACGGACAGGGGGGTTATGGCTACACCTTC
>TRBV7-2|-|-|TRBJ1-1
CASSRLRQMNTEAFF
TGTGCCAGCAGCCGCTTGCGACAGATGAACACTGAAGCTTTCTTT
>TRBV6-5|-|TRBD1|TRBJ2-7
CASRRDRRTYEQYF
TGTGCCAGCAGAAGGGACAGGAGGACCTACGAGCAGTACTTC
>TRBV19|-|-|TRBJ2-7
CATRGRKRESPVYEQYF
TGTGCCACCAGGGGGCGCAAGCGGGAAAGCCCCGTCTACGAGCAGTACTTC
>TRBV4-1|-|TRBD2|TRBJ2-4
CASSHHELAGVLAKNIQYF
TGCGCCAGCAGCCACCATGAACTAGCGGGGGTATTAGCCAAAAACATTCAGTACTTC
>TRBV27|once|-|TRBJ2-7
CASSLITGRNSYEQYF
TGTGCCAGCAGTCTAATAACAGGACGCAACTCCTACGAGCAGTACTTC
>TRBV7-2|once|-|TRBJ1-5
CASSSPQGQPQHF
TGTGCCAGCAGTTCCCCCCAGGGCCAGCCCCAGCATTTT
>TRBV3-1/TRBV3-2|-|TRBD2|TRBJ2-1
CASSQTSGGVREQFF
TGTGCCAGCAGCCAGACTAGCGGGGGAGTCAGGGAGCAGTTCTTC
>TRBV6-5|-|TRBD1|TRBJ2-1
CASSWDSQAINEQFF
TGTGCCAGCAGTTGGGACAGCCAGGCAATTAATGAGCAGTTCTTC
>TRBV3-1/TRBV3-2|-|TRBD2|TRBJ2-1
CASSQASGVFNEQFF
TGTGCCAGCAGCCAAGCTAGCGGGGTCTTCAATGAGCAGTTCTTC
>TRBV5-1|-|TRBD2|TRBJ2-1
CASSGLAGNEQFF
TGCGCCAGCAGTGGGCTAGCGGGAAATGAGCAGTTCTTC
>TRBV3-1/TRBV3-2|-|-|TRBJ2-6
CASSREVRSSGANVLTF
TGTGCCAGCAGCCGAGAAGTCAGAAGCTCTGGGGCCAACGTCCTGACTTTC
>TRBV2|once|-|TRBJ2-1
CASRPDRDNEQFF
TGTGCCAGCAGACCGGACAGAGACAATGAGCAGTTCTTC
>TRBV19|-|TRBD2|TRBJ2-1
CASSTPGLANNEQFF
TGTGCCAGTAGTACTCCGGGACTAGCGAACAATGAGCAGTTCTTC
>TRBV29-1|-|TRBD1|TRBJ1-2
CSVDDRGSDGYTF
TGCAGCGTTGACGACAGGGGGAGTGATGGCTACACCTTC
>TRBV18|-|TRBD2|TRBJ2-1
CASSPRGDEQFF
TGTGCCAGCTCACCCCGGGGGGATGAGCAGTTCTTC
>TRBV3-1/TRBV3-2|few|-|TRBJ1-6
CASSQGSGPSSPLHF
TGTGCCAGCAGCCAAGGGTCAGGGCCGAGTTCACCCCTCCACTTT
>TRBV6-2/TRBV6-3|-|-|TRBJ2-7
CASSPGWGRYEQYF
TGTGCCAGCAGCCCAGGCTGGGGGCGCTACGAGCAGTACTTC
>TRBV4-1|-|TRBD1|TRBJ2-7
CASSQEPAGQGYEQYF
TGCGCCAGCAGCCAAGAACCTGCGGGACAGGGCTACGAGCAGTACTTC
>TRBV29-1|once|-|TRBJ1-2
CSVEGRAGIFNYGYTF
TGCAGCGTGGAAGGGAGAGCGGGGATTTTTAACTATGGCTACACCTTC
>TRBV10-3|-|TRBD1|TRBJ2-7
CAIAKGQSETYEQYF
TGTGCCATCGCCAAGGGACAGTCCGAAACCTACGAGCAGTACTTC
>TRBV7-3|-|TRBD2|TRBJ2-7
CASSFASGGVYEQYF
TGTGCCAGCAGCTTCGCTAGCGGGGGGGTCTACGAGCAGTACTTC
>TRBV7-2|few|TRBD2|TRBJ2-7
CASSPPTSGVPYEQYF
TGTGCCAGCAGTCCACCAACTAGCGGTGTACCCTACGAGCAGTACTTC
>TRBV3-1/TRBV3-2|few|TRBD2|TRBJ2-1
CASSQALGGAGAIEQFF
TGTGCCAGCAGCCAAGCCCTGGGGGGAGCGGGGGCCATTGAGCAGTTCTTC
>TRBV5-8|-|TRBD1|TRBJ1-3
CASRRTGQGDGNTIYF
TGTGCCAGCAGGCGCACGGGACAGGGGGATGGAAACACCATATATTTT